Each of the 29 T cell receptor beta chains below was sequenced from the same sample in a study of Ad26.COV2.S vaccination and SARS-CoV-2 variants. Sequencing used immunoSEQ multiplex PCR; TCRdb keeps in-frame clones, though not all of them. This sample has approximately 340,000 clones, with around 84% found just once. The sample's treatment: about 20 received Ad26.COV2.S at low or high dose, single or two shots; a few received placebo; per-sample allocation not given. Material that was analyzed had been drawn on day 63 after the first vaccine or placebo injection. Sample: peripheral blood, taken in a trial of Ad26.COV2.S vaccine versus placebo. The receptors were sampled from a person between 18 and 60 years old who received the Ad26.COV2.S COVID-19 vaccine or a placebo.

The V call is TRBV18, the J call TRBJ2-7; either TRBD1 or TRBD2 may supply D (5 bases each). This CDR3 contains 13 residues. Germline lookup yields CDR1 KGHSH and CDR2 LQKENI. The germline V and J ends were trimmed by 4 bases and 2 bases, with 9 bases remaining between them. CDR3 DNA: TGTGCCAGCTCACGGGACGGAACCTACGAGCAGTACTTC. Translated, it gives CASSRDGTYEQYF.

A remark on this clone: The identical CDR3 is also encoded by other nucleotide sequences in the sample. The CDR3 region has the DNA TGCGCCAGCAGCTTGGGTGGGGGGACCTACGAGCAGTACTTC. It yields the protein CASSLGGGTYEQYF. The chain couples TRBV5-1 to TRBJ2-7; D is perhaps TRBD2 (6 bases). The V and J ends lost 0 bases and 2 bases respectively, with 9 bases between them. The CDR3 extends over 14 amino acids. The germline gives CDR1 SGHRS, CDR2 YFSETQ.

The chain's CDR3 is CASSDGRSYNSPLHF. As DNA, the CDR3 is TGCGCCAGCAGCGACGGAAGGTCCTATAATTCACCCCTCCACTTT. The V gene is TRBV5-1, the J gene TRBJ1-6; D is ambiguous. Germline CDR1 SGHRS, CDR2 YFSETQ. The CDR3 sequence is 15 residues long. Between the trimmed V and J ends, which lost 4 bases and 1 base, there was a span of 9 bases.

The chain uses TRBV7-9 and TRBJ1-3; D remains ambiguous. The V gene lost 7 bases and the J gene lost 0 bases, with 13 bases spanning the gap. Germline V gives CDR1 SEHNR, CDR2 FQNEAQ (reference sequence). The CDR3 sequence is 15 residues long. CDR3 DNA: TGTGCCAGCACTAAGGACGGACGCTCTGGAAACACCATATATTTT. Amino acid sequence: CASTKDGRSGNTIYF.

The chain is built from TRBV9 and TRBJ2-7; no definite D call. The CDR3 totals 14 residues. The germline gives CDR1 SGDLS, CDR2 YYNGEE. V was trimmed by 1 base and J by 0 bases, leaving 8 bases between them. CDR3 bases: TGTGCCAGCAGCGTAACTCGGAGCTCCTACGAGCAGTACTTC. Translated, it gives CASSVTRSSYEQYF.

The chain links TRBV5-6 to TRBJ2-1, with D perhaps TRBD1 (7 bases). V was cut by 4 bases and J by 6 bases, with 17 bases left in between. The CDR3 loop spans 15 amino acids. Germline assignment: CDR1 SGHDT and CDR2 YYEEEE. The CDR3 loop is CASSGWRGQVNEQFF. The CDR3 DNA reads as TGTGCCAGCAGCGGGTGGAGGGGGCAGGTCAATGAGCAGTTCTTC.

The chain links TRBV18 to TRBJ2-7, with a weak D call TRBD1 (7 bases). Germline V gene sequence: CDR1 KGHSH, CDR2 LQKENI. This CDR3 contains 16 residues. The ends were cut back, 3 bases at V and 6 bases at J, with 21 bases in the middle. The CDR3 protein is CASSPFAGQNPVEQYF. CDR3 sequence (DNA): TGTGCCAGCTCACCTTTTGCGGGACAGAACCCCGTCGAGCAGTACTTC.

V is TRBV6-2 or TRBV6-3 and J is TRBJ2-5; 10 positions agree with TRBD1. Germline assignment: CDR1 MNHEY and CDR2 SVGEGT. CDR3 length: 16 residues. Trimming took 1 base from V and 2 from J; bases not matched to a gene: 4. CDR3 in DNA: TGTGCCAGCAGTTACTTAGGGACAGGGGTGCAAGAGACCCAGTACTTC. This translates into CASSYLGTGVQETQYF.

DNA of the CDR3: TGTGCCTGGAGTGTATTTCGGACTAGCGGGGGACAAGAGACCCAGTACTTC. It yields the protein CAWSVFRTSGGQETQYF. V and J are TRBV30 and TRBJ2-5; 13 bases are shared with TRBD2. J was trimmed by 2 bases and V by 0 bases; bases with no gene match: 6. The CDR3 is 17 residues long. From germline, CDR1 is GTSNPN and CDR2 SVGIG (reference sequence).

The chain uses TRBV19 and TRBJ1-4, with D possibly matching TRBD1 (5 bases). The V end was cut by 7 bases, the J end by 0 bases, with 21 bases between. The V gene's germline CDR1 is LNHDA and CDR2 SQIVND (reference sequence). The CDR3 runs 18 residues. CDR3 region: CASNRRDPYRATNEKLFF. DNA of the CDR3: TGTGCCAGTAACCGTCGGGACCCTTATCGCGCAACTAATGAAAAACTGTTTTTT.

This rearrangement joins TRBV2 to TRBJ2-1, with TRBD2 identical over 8 bases. Trimming at V came to 6 bases and at J to 0 bases, leaving 13 bases not matched to a gene. This CDR3 has 18 amino acids. CDR1 and CDR2 from the germline V gene are SNHLY and FYNNEI. CDR3 sequence reads: CASRVTQPGLGSYNEQFF. The CDR3 nucleotides are TGTGCCAGCAGGGTGACCCAGCCGGGACTAGGCTCCTACAATGAGCAGTTCTTC.

V is TRBV5-6 and J is TRBJ2-2; TRBD2 agrees at 9 bases. Germline loops: CDR1 SGHDT, CDR2 YYEEEE. V shed 4 bases and J 5 bases; nucleotides not matched to a gene: 9. This CDR3 contains 16 residues. In DNA, the CDR3 is TGTGCCAGCAGCGTTATTAGCGGGAGAGGGACCGGGGAGCTGTTTTTT. Its protein product is CASSVISGRGTGELFF.

The chain combines TRBV24-1 with TRBJ2-7; no clear D gene. From germline, CDR1 is KGHDR and CDR2 SFDVKD. Trimming removed 5 bases from V and 2 bases from J, with 18 bases in between. The CDR3 totals 16 residues. The CDR3 coding sequence is TGTGCCACCAGTGCTACGGGTGAGGAATTTCCCTACGAGCAGTACTTC. Translated, it gives CATSATGEEFPYEQYF.

This chain connects TRBV9 to TRBJ2-7, with D perhaps TRBD1 (6 bases). The germline V gene encodes CDR1 SGDLS and CDR2 YYNGEE. The CDR3 length is 13 residues. V was clipped by 0 bases and J by 7 bases, with 11 bases between them. Written as DNA, the CDR3 is TGTGCCAGCAGCGTAGTGGGGGCTGGAGAGCAGTACTTC. Translated, it gives CASSVVGAGEQYF.

The J gene is TRBJ2-3, the V gene TRBV30; perhaps TRBD1 as D (6 bases). CDR1 is GTSNPN, CDR2 SVGIG, per germline (reference sequence). The CDR3 covers 13 residues. V lost 3 bases to trimming and J lost 2 bases, with 9 bases between them. DNA for the CDR3: TGTGCCTGGAGAGGACAGTCCACAGATACGCAGTATTTT. This gives the protein CAWRGQSTDTQYF.

This clone was detected a few times. The gene calls are TRBV28 and TRBJ1-1; D uncertain. CDR3 length: 13 amino acids. Germline V CDR1 and CDR2: MDHEN, SYDVKM. The germline V and J ends were trimmed by 8 bases and 4 bases, with 14 bases remaining between them. In DNA form, the CDR3 reads TGTGCCAGCGGGGATAGGAGAGGCACTGAAGCTTTCTTT. It specifies CASGDRRGTEAFF. Drawing the rest from reference TRBV28 and TRBJ1-1, the complete variable domain is DVKVTQSSRYLVKRTGEKVFLECVQDMDHENMFWYRQDPGLGLRLIYFSYDVKMKEKGDIPEGYSVSREKKERFSLILESASTNQTSMYLCASGDRRGTEAFFGQGTRLTVV.

A single count supports this clone. The rearrangement uses TRBV25-1 and TRBJ2-1, with unresolved D. CDR1 is MGHDK and CDR2 is SYGVNS in the germline V gene. Trimming removed 2 bases at V and 14 bases at J, with 16 bases between. This CDR3 comprises 13 residues. CDR3 in amino acids: CASSEPLAALEFF. DNA of the CDR3: TGTGCCAGCAGTGAACCCCTGGCGGCCCTTGAGTTCTTC. Filled out from reference TRBV25-1 and TRBJ2-1, the complete variable domain reads EADIYQTPRYLVIGTGKKITLECSQTMGHDKMYWYQQDPGMELHLIHYSYGVNSTEKGDLSSESTVSRIRTEHFPLTLESARPSHTSQYLCASSEPLAALEFFGPGTRLTVL.

The rearrangement joins TRBV27 to TRBJ2-1, with 8 bases fitting TRBD1. V shed 6 bases, J shed 5 bases, and the junction held 3 bases outside the gene matches. Germline CDR1 is MNHEY and CDR2 is SMNVEV (reference sequence). The CDR3 is 13 amino acids. CDR3 in DNA: TGTGCCAGCAGCCTGACAGGGGACAATGAGCAGTTCTTC. Translating gives CASSLTGDNEQFF.

This sequence joins TRBV6-6 and TRBJ1-1, with D tentatively TRBD1 (6 bases). Looked up from germline, CDR1 is MNHNY and CDR2 is SVGAGI (reference sequence). Trimming took off 7 bases at V and 4 bases at J, with 19 bases between the two ends. CDR3 length: 15 amino acids. CDR3 bases: TGTGCCAGCATCAACGGTGGGGGGCAGGTCACTGAAGCTTTCTTT. Translated, it gives CASINGGGQVTEAFF.

This chain connects TRBV3-1 (or the pseudogene TRBV3-2) to TRBJ2-5; D uncertain. This CDR3 contains 15 residues. The germline CDR1 and CDR2 sequences are LGHDT and YNNKEL (reference sequence). Trimming shortened V by 1 base and J by 2 bases, and 11 bases separated the two germline ends. The chain's CDR3 is CASSQGAWRQETQYF. CDR3 in DNA: TGTGCCAGCAGCCAAGGGGCTTGGCGGCAAGAGACCCAGTACTTC.

The rearrangement uses TRBV19 and TRBJ1-6; D not certain. V was cut by 0 bases and J by 5 bases, with 8 bases left in between. Germline V lookup: CDR1 LNHDA, CDR2 SQIVND (reference sequence). The CDR3 contains 15 residues. DNA for the CDR3: TGTGCCAGTAGTATAGAAGGGCCGCATAATTCACCCCTCCACTTT. Its translation: CASSIEGPHNSPLHF.

The CDR3 here is CASSYQPPRDRETGELFF. The CDR3, as DNA: TGTGCCAGCAGTTACCAGCCCCCCCGAGACAGGGAGACCGGGGAGCTGTTTTTT. The V and J genes are TRBV6-2 or TRBV6-3 and TRBJ2-2, with 7 positions matching TRBD1. CDR1 is MNHEY, CDR2 SVGEGT, per germline. The V segment lost 2 bases and the J segment 5 bases; nucleotides outside the gene matches: 14. CDR3 length equals 18 residues.

In the case of this clone: One junction end disagrees with the germline gene, perhaps due to a read error. The J gene is TRBJ1-1, the V gene TRBV27; D gene unclear. Germline-derived CDR1 and CDR2 are MNHEY and SMNVEV (reference sequence). The CDR3 loop spans 11 amino acids. CDR3 in amino acids: CASSFLPVVRF. CDR3 sequence (DNA): TGTGCCAGCAGTTTTCTTCCGGTAGTCCGCTTT.

This chain links TRBV29-1 with TRBJ1-4; no clear D gene. Trimming stripped 6 bases from V and 7 bases from J, with 15 bases between. The CDR3 sequence is 13 residues long. Looked up from germline, CDR1 is SQVTM and CDR2 is ANQGSEA. CDR3 nucleotide sequence: TGCAGCGTGATGGGTGGCAAGGGTGAAAAACTGTTTTTT. Amino acid sequence: CSVMGGKGEKLFF. The full variable domain, in which reference TRBV29-1 and TRBJ1-4 provide the parts outside the CDR3, is SAVISQKPSRDICQRGTSLTIQCQVDSQVTMMFWYRQQPGQSLTLIATANQGSEATYESGFVIDKFPISRPNLTFSTLTVSNMSPEDSSIYLCSVMGGKGEKLFFGSGTQLSVL.

This clone was recorded once. The chain couples TRBV20-1 to TRBJ2-7; D gene unclear. The CDR3 length is 10 residues. With 4 bases removed from V and 5 bases from J, the gap between germline ends came to 6 bases. Germline V lookup: CDR1 DFQATT, CDR2 SNEGSKA (reference sequence). The CDR3 here is CSATGDEQYF. The CDR3 DNA reads TGCAGTGCTACGGGCGACGAGCAGTACTTC.

This CDR3 reads CASSVGTITGELFF. Here the CDR3 DNA reads TGTGCCAGCAGTGTCGGGACTATCACCGGGGAGCTGTTTTTT. The chain uses TRBV2 and TRBJ2-2; 7 nucleotides align to TRBD2. The ends lost 4 bases at V and 4 bases at J; junction bases unmatched: 3. CDR1 and CDR2 (germline): SNHLY, FYNNEI. CDR3 length: 14 residues. Looking up the rest from reference TRBV2 and TRBJ2-2 gives the full variable domain: EPEVTQTPSHQVTQMGQEVILRCVPISNHLYFYWYRQILGQKVEFLVSFYNNEISEKSEIFDDQFSVERPDGSNFTLKIRSTKLEDSAMYFCASSVGTITGELFFGEGSRLTVL.

This sequence joins TRBV14 and TRBJ2-7; D call uncertain. Germline values: CDR1 SGHDN, CDR2 FVKESK. CDR3 size: 14 residues. Between the trimmed V and J ends, which lost 1 base and 0 bases, there was a span of 7 bases. CDR3 in amino acids: CASSQGPHSYEQYF. The CDR3 region has the DNA TGTGCCAGCAGCCAAGGACCGCACTCCTACGAGCAGTACTTC.

The CDR3 spells CSVEGGGEGYTF. CDR3 bases: TGCAGCGTTGAAGGAGGGGGCGAAGGCTACACCTTC. This chain links TRBV29-1 with TRBJ1-2; TRBD1 matches 7 bases. The germline V gene encodes CDR1 SQVTM and CDR2 ANQGSEA. V trimming: 1 base; J trimming: 8 bases; junction bases outside the gene matches: 4. There are 12 residues in the CDR3.

The chain has TRBV6-1 and TRBJ2-1, with 11 bases aligning to TRBD2. After removal of 0 bases from V and 3 bases from J, the junction contained 7 bases not matched to a gene. Germline lookup yields CDR1 MNHNS and CDR2 SASEGT. The CDR3 runs to 18 residues. The CDR3 DNA follows: TGTGCCAGCAGTGAAGCTCTGCGGGGGACTAGCGGCTACAATGAGCAGTTCTTC. Amino acid sequence: CASSEALRGTSGYNEQFF.